These T cell receptor beta chains were read from a single sample in a study of cytotoxic CD8 clonotypes in ibrutinib-treated CLL. Assay: immunoSEQ multiplex PCR; the TCRdb copy retains only in-frame clones and omits some. The sample includes approximately 2,500 clones, more than 75% of them seen just once. This sample comprised PBMCs, obtained before ibrutinib treatment. These receptors all stem from a human donor with chronic lymphocytic leukemia. CDR3s include the opening cysteine and the closing phenylalanine or tryptophan. The order of the fields is V gene, D gene, J gene, clone size, CDR3 DNA, CDR3 protein. A D gene is named only where the DNA matches it firmly. The size entry is marked missing in some rows and otherwise reads once, few, many or a size class.

TRBV29-1	.	TRBJ1-1	.	TGCAGCGTTGACCGGGGACTACACACTGAAGCTTTCTTT	CSVDRGLHTEAFF
TRBV11-2	TRBD1	TRBJ1-2	few	TGTGCCAGCAGCCCGAAACCCGAAGACAGGGCAACATCATCTGGCTACACCTTC	CASSPKPEDRATSSGYTF
TRBV19	.	TRBJ2-6	.	TGTGCCAGTAGTCCCCGGGAGGGGGCATATGGGGCCAACGTCCTGACTTTC	CASSPREGAYGANVLTF
TRBV5-1	.	TRBJ2-7	.	TGCGCCAGCAGCTTGGAAGGCAGCGAGCAGTACTTC	CASSLEGSEQYF
TRBV14	.	TRBJ2-3	.	TGTGCCAGCAGCCAAGTACTAGCCAAAGTCGATACGCAGTATTTT	CASSQVLAKVDTQYF
TRBV11-2	TRBD1	TRBJ1-4	.	TGTGCCAGCAGCAGAGAGCGGACAGGGGGCCGGTCTAATGAAAAACTGTTTTTT	CASSRERTGGRSNEKLFF
TRBV7-9	TRBD2	TRBJ2-5	.	TGTGCCAGCAGCCCAAGCGGACTAGCGGTAGGGGCCCAGTACTTC	CASSPSGLAVGAQYF
TRBV5-1	.	TRBJ1-3	.	TGCGCCAGCAGCTCGGACTTTAGCTCTGGAAACACCATATATTTT	CASSSDFSSGNTIYF
TRBV29-1	.	TRBJ2-6	.	TGCAGCGTCGATGGAAGCTCTGGGGCCAACGTCCTGACTTTC	CSVDGSSGANVLTF
TRBV25-1	.	TRBJ2-6	.	TGTGCCAGCAGTTTCGACTCAACTGGACAAAGTCGGGCCAACGTCCTGACTTTC	CASSFDSTGQSRANVLTF
TRBV11-2	TRBD1	TRBJ2-2	.	TGTGCCAGCACCGACAGGGCCCACGGGGAGCTGTTTTTT	CASTDRAHGELFF
TRBV11-2	.	TRBJ2-2	once	TGTGCCAGCACCAGGACTGGGAACACCGGGGAGCTGTTTTTT	CASTRTGNTGELFF
TRBV6-1	TRBD2	TRBJ2-5	.	TGTGCCAGCAGTCCTGGGACTAGCGGTAGGGAGACCCAGTACTTC	CASSPGTSGRETQYF
TRBV5-1	.	TRBJ2-7	.	TGCGCCAGCAGCTTGACGGACAGCTCCTACGAGCAGTACTTC	CASSLTDSSYEQYF
TRBV5-1	TRBD1	TRBJ1-6	.	TGCGCCAGCAGCCTGACAGGGGGAGAGTCACCCCTCCACTTT	CASSLTGGESPLHF
TRBV11-2	TRBD1	TRBJ1-2	.	TGTGCCAGCAGCGAGACAGGGGGCGCCGTCCATGGCTACACCTTC	CASSETGGAVHGYTF
TRBV7-8	.	TRBJ2-1	once	TGTGCCAGCCTCAGGGACCCTAGGGGCAATGAGCAGTTCTTC	CASLRDPRGNEQFF
TRBV4-1	TRBD2	TRBJ2-3	.	TGCGCCAGCAGCCGGGATTTAGCGGGGAACACAGATACGCAGTATTTT	CASSRDLAGNTDTQYF
TRBV2	TRBD2	TRBJ2-3	.	TGTGCCAGCAGTGAGGCGGCTAGCGGGGGCACAGATACGCAGTATTTT	CASSEAASGGTDTQYF
TRBV6-5	.	TRBJ2-7	once	TGTGCCGTGCACGCCAGAAAGGGGTTCACCTACGAGCAGTACTTC	CAVHARKGFTYEQYF
TRBV7-9	.	TRBJ2-7	.	TGTGCCAGCAGCTTAGATGGCGGGGGCACGGAGCAGTACTTC	CASSLDGGGTEQYF
TRBV19	TRBD1	TRBJ1-2	.	TGTGCCAGTAGTCCCACCCTGACAGGGGTCCTCGGCTACACCTTC	CASSPTLTGVLGYTF
TRBV14	.	TRBJ2-1	.	TGTGCCAGCAGCCAGTTCGTATACAATGAGCAGTTCTTC	CASSQFVYNEQFF
TRBV6-5	.	TRBJ2-3	.	TGTGCCAGCAGCTTAGCGCGCACAGATACGCAGTATTTT	CASSLARTDTQYF
TRBV7-8	.	TRBJ2-7	.	TGTGCCAGCAGCCGAGGGGGGGGATCAGGCGAGCAGTACTTC	CASSRGGGSGEQYF
TRBV6-5	.	TRBJ1-3	.	TGTGCCAGCAGTTACTCGAGCAAGCCTCCTGGAAACACCATATATTTT	CASSYSSKPPGNTIYF
TRBV9	.	TRBJ1-2	.	TGTGCCAGCGGGGACCTTAGGGCACGATATGGCTACACCTTC	CASGDLRARYGYTF
TRBV5-4	.	TRBJ2-3	.	TGTGCCAGCAGCTTGGCCCCCCCGGGGAACCCCCCAGATACGCAGTATTTT	CASSLAPPGNPPDTQYF
TRBV7-6	.	TRBJ1-4	.	TGTGCCAGCCGCCGTGCAACTAATGAAAAACTGTTTTTT	CASRRATNEKLFF
TRBV5-1	TRBD1	TRBJ1-3	.	TGCGCCAGCAGCTTGGGGGGACAGGGAAACACCATATATTTT	CASSLGGQGNTIYF
TRBV19	.	TRBJ1-2	.	TGTGCCAGTCAGATTTCGGGGGCGAGAATAGTCCCCCTGGGCTACACCTTC	CASQISGARIVPLGYTF
TRBV29-1	.	TRBJ2-5	.	TGCAGCGCCGGGGCAGAGACCCAGTACTTC	CSAGAETQYF
TRBV2	.	TRBJ1-1	.	TGTGCCAGCAGTGCTCGCGTCACTGAAGCTTTCTTT	CASSARVTEAFF
TRBV6-1	.	TRBJ1-6	.	TGTGCCAGCAGTGAAGCCGGCCTCTCAAGACCCTATTCACCCCTCCACTTT	CASSEAGLSRPYSPLHF
TRBV10-2	.	TRBJ2-7	once	TGCGCCAGCAGTGAGTCGACGAGGGACGAGCAGTACTTC	CASSESTRDEQYF
TRBV5-1	.	TRBJ2-3	.	TGCGCCAGCAGCTTGGGGCTCGATGTCGATACGCAGTATTTT	CASSLGLDVDTQYF
TRBV11-3	TRBD2	TRBJ2-3	.	TGTGCCAGCAGCCCAAATAGCGGGGGGGCAGATACGCAGTATTTT	CASSPNSGGADTQYF
TRBV4-2	.	TRBJ2-3	.	TGTGCCAGCAGCCTCGAGGGGGGGGGCACAGATACGCAGTATTTT	CASSLEGGGTDTQYF
TRBV4-1	.	TRBJ1-1	.	TGCGCCAGCAGCCAAGGGGCGAGTACCCCTGAAGCTTTCTTT	CASSQGASTPEAFF
TRBV20-1	.	TRBJ1-2	.	TGCAGTGCTAGCCTCAACAGCTACACCTTC	CSASLNSYTF
TRBV5-1	.	TRBJ2-5	.	TGCGCCAGCAGCTTGGCCGGGGGAGGACACCAAGAGACCCAGTACTTC	CASSLAGGGHQETQYF
TRBV7-9	.	TRBJ2-5	once	TGTGCCAGCAGCTTACCCCGCGGAGTCCAAGAGACCCAGTACTTC	CASSLPRGVQETQYF
TRBV19	.	TRBJ2-3	once	TGTGCCAGCCGACAGGCCGGGGATACGCAGTATTTT	CASRQAGDTQYF
TRBV9	TRBD1	TRBJ2-3	.	TGTGCCAGCAGCGCAGGCAGGACAGGGGGAGGCACAGATACGCAGTATTTT	CASSAGRTGGGTDTQYF
TRBV25-1	TRBD2	TRBJ2-7	.	TGTGCCAGCAGTGAACTGAGAGCGGGGGGCTACGAGCAGTACTTC	CASSELRAGGYEQYF
TRBV5-4	TRBD1	TRBJ1-2	.	TGTGCCAGCAGCCCCAGGGGGCAGTCACTCTATGGCTACACCTTC	CASSPRGQSLYGYTF
TRBV5-6	.	TRBJ2-7	.	TGTGCCAGCAGCTACCCCGGGGGGCTTGGGGGCTACGAGCAGTACTTC	CASSYPGGLGGYEQYF
TRBV6-1	TRBD2	TRBJ2-2	few	TGTGCCAGCAGTGAGTCTAGCGGGTCTTCCACCGGGGAGCTGTTTTTT	CASSESSGSSTGELFF
TRBV4-2	.	TRBJ1-2	.	TGTGCCAGCAGCCAAGTCACCGGGGGCGAGTATGGCTACACCTTC	CASSQVTGGEYGYTF
TRBV19	TRBD1	TRBJ2-2	.	TGTGCCAGTAGTCCCCGGACAGGGGGCATTAGGGCCGGGGAGCTGTTTTTT	CASSPRTGGIRAGELFF
TRBV2	TRBD1	TRBJ2-7	.	TGTGCCAGCAGGAACCAGGGGGCGTACTACGAGCAGTACTTC	CASRNQGAYYEQYF
TRBV5-4	.	TRBJ1-1	.	TGTGCCAGCAGCAATAGGGCAGGTCCGTCGAACACTGAAGCTTTCTTT	CASSNRAGPSNTEAFF
TRBV2	TRBD1	TRBJ1-2	once	TGTGCCAGCAGTGGACAGGGGTTCGGGGGCTACACCTTC	CASSGQGFGGYTF
TRBV5-1	TRBD1	TRBJ1-4	once	TGCGCCAGCAGCCTCCAGGGGGAGGATGAAAAACTGTTTTTT	CASSLQGEDEKLFF
TRBV2	.	TRBJ1-6	.	TGTGCCAGCAGTGAAGGGTATATGAATTCACCCCTCCACTTT	CASSEGYMNSPLHF